What follows describes a single T cell receptor (beta chain). Unique molecular identifiers were incorporated into the prepared TCRbeta library. TCRdb redid the calling of the PCR reads with MiXCR, one entry per CDR3 protein. The table lists about 540,000 distinct CDR3 sequences, about 16% of them singletons. These data come from a study of T-cell reconstitution after alpha-beta-depleted transplantation in children. The V gene lost 7 bases and the J gene lost 13 bases, with 17 bases spanning the gap. The CDR3 runs 12 residues. The origin of this receptor is a human donor who donated a stem cell graft to a child with acute lymphoblastic leukemia. This chain joins TRBV12-3 or TRBV12-4 and TRBJ2-1, with D perhaps matching TRBD1 (6 bases). This specimen was PBMCs from the stem cell graft donor, taken from the stem cell graft. For the CDR3, the DNA is TGTGCCAGCACTCAAACCGGGACATCCCAGTTCTTC. The encoded protein is CASTQTGTSQFF.